The rows below give T cell receptor beta chains drawn from one sample of a study of beta chain features in type 1 diabetes. TCRdb keeps only in-frame clones here, not all; method: immunoSEQ multiplex PCR. The sample consists of 100,000 to 150,000 clones, roughly 17% of them appearing once. Input material: central memory CD4+ T cells from blood. Receptors originate from a man between 18 and 29 years old with type 1 diabetes. CDR3s include the opening cysteine and the closing phenylalanine or tryptophan. The D gene is left open where the match is weak. The size of a clone is reported for some rows only, either as once, few or many, or as a class for expanded clones.

j_call d_call clone_size v_call cdr3_nt cdr3_aa
TRBJ2-1 TRBD2 few TRBV30 TGTGCCTGGAGTGTACTCCCGGGACTAGCGGGAGGGCCTAGCTCCTACAATGAGCAGTTCTTC CAWSVLPGLAGGPSSYNEQFF
TRBJ2-1 . many TRBV30 TGTGCCTGGAATTTTGATACGGGGCGCAATGAGCAGTTCTTC CAWNFDTGRNEQFF
TRBJ2-7 TRBD2 . TRBV7-9 TGTGCCAGCAGCGCGAGCGGGAGTGTGTCCTACGAGCAGTACTTC CASSASGSVSYEQYF
TRBJ2-1 . few TRBV7-2 TGTGCCAGCGGGGGCCTCGGGCCAATCAATGAGCAGTTCTTC CASGGLGPINEQFF
TRBJ2-5 . many TRBV28 TGTGCCAGCAGTTTCCCCCGCCGAGCTTCCAGTGAGACCCAGTACTTC CASSFPRRASSETQYF
TRBJ2-6 . . TRBV7-2 TGTGCCAGCAGCTTCCTTTTATCTGGGGCCAACGTCCTGACTTTC CASSFLLSGANVLTF
TRBJ2-1 TRBD1 . TRBV4-3 TGCGCCAGCAGCCAAGTTGACAGGGAGTACAATGAGCAGTTCTTC CASSQVDREYNEQFF
TRBJ2-7 . . TRBV5-1 TGCGCCAGCAGCTCGACGGAGCTAGCGCAATCGAGCTCCTACGAGCAGTACTTC CASSSTELAQSSSYEQYF
TRBJ2-6 . few TRBV11-2 TGTGCCAGCAGCTTAGGGGATACTGGGGCCAACGTCCTGACTTTC CASSLGDTGANVLTF
TRBJ1-3 . . TRBV5-1 TGCGCCAGCAGCTTGAGTCAGAACTCTGGAAACACCATATATTTT CASSLSQNSGNTIYF
TRBJ1-5 . . TRBV29-1 TGCAGCGTTGACCTTGGTCGCGGCCAGCCCCAGCATTTT CSVDLGRGQPQHF
TRBJ1-2 . few TRBV6-1 TGTGCCAGCAACCCCGACAGGCAACCTAACTATGGCTACACCTTC CASNPDRQPNYGYTF
TRBJ1-5 TRBD1 . TRBV29-1 TGCAGCGTTTCGACAGGGGGCAGGGTAGGAGATCAGCCCCAGCATTTT CSVSTGGRVGDQPQHF
TRBJ2-5 TRBD1 . TRBV18 TGTGCCAGTTGCCCGGGACAGCTCCAAGAGACCCAGTACTTC CASCPGQLQETQYF
TRBJ2-1 TRBD2 . TRBV15 TGTGCCACCAGCAGAGATCCGGCTAGCGGGAGGGATGAGCAGTTCTTC CATSRDPASGRDEQFF